The T cell receptor beta chain described here comes from a study of blood T cell repertoires in COVID-19. The overall study: There were acute and convalescent COVID-19 samples, and they came from the United States, Italy and Spain.

Authors' analysis steps: From reference gene primer amplification, estimates of nucleated cell counts were derived. Clones were sequenced by immunoSEQ multiplex PCR, and TCRdb holds only the in-frame ones, with some missing. V, J and clone size are taken as reported in that table, and D and trimming were inferred from the DNA itself. In the table there are approximately 230,000 clones, roughly nine tenths of which are singletons. Germline CDR1 and CDR2: SGHNT and YENEEA. The CDR3 sequence is 16 residues long. V was clipped by 5 bases and J by 3 bases; unmatched bases: 11. The sequence was collected from a man in his late teens or twenties with active or convalescent COVID-19. This chain links TRBV11-3 with TRBJ2-7; 9 bases agree with TRBD1. Sequenced: peripheral blood. Written as DNA, the CDR3 is TGTGCCAGCAGCCCAGGAGGGGGACAGGGATACTACGAGCAGTACTTC. Its translation is CASSPGGGQGYYEQYF.